Each of the 15 T cell receptor beta chains below was sequenced from the same sample in a study of cytomegalovirus exposure and HLA in healthy donors. Amplification used 60 Vbeta primers and 13 Jbeta primers. Method: immunoSEQ multiplex PCR; TCRdb's copy keeps in-frame clones and lacks some. The table records fewer than 70,000 clones, roughly 80% of them present only once. Sequencing was performed on PBMCs. Receptors were obtained from a human donor in good health.

The rearrangement joins TRBV5-5 to TRBJ1-3; weak D call: TRBD1 (5 bases). In germline, CDR1 is SGHKS, CDR2 YYEKEE (reference sequence). Trimming left V 2 bases short and J 0 bases short, with 18 bases between. The length of the CDR3 is 18 residues. CDR3: CASSLNAPAGSSGNTIYF. The CDR3 nucleotides read TGTGCCAGCAGCTTAAACGCCCCCGCAGGGTCCTCTGGAAACACCATATATTTT.

This chain uses TRBV4-3 with TRBJ2-6; the D gene is possibly TRBD1 (6 bases). Trimming left V 0 bases short and J 4 bases short, with 10 bases between. This CDR3 contains 16 residues. Germline lookup yields CDR1 LGHNA and CDR2 YSLEER. CDR3 in DNA: TGCGCCAGCAGCCAAGATCCAGGGGACGGGGCCAACGTCCTGACTTTC. Translated: CASSQDPGDGANVLTF.

J is TRBJ2-1 and V is TRBV6-1; D perhaps matches TRBD2 (6 bases). The CDR3 consists of 13 residues. Germline V lookup: CDR1 MNHNS, CDR2 SASEGT. V was pared by 2 bases and J by 8 bases, with 10 bases between. DNA of the CDR3: TGTGCCAGCAGTGAATGGCGGGGCTATGAGCAGTTCTTC. It yields the protein CASSEWRGYEQFF.

CDR3 protein: CAWSVRTVGSGNTIYF. In DNA form, the CDR3 reads TGTGCCTGGAGTGTACGTACAGTAGGCTCTGGAAACACCATATATTTT. The chain recombines TRBV30 with TRBJ1-3; D is undetermined. CDR1 is GTSNPN, CDR2 SVGIG, per germline (reference sequence). V was pared by 0 bases and J by 0 bases, with 12 bases between. This CDR3 spans 16 amino acids.

The chain uses TRBV11-2 and TRBJ2-2; 10 nucleotides line up with TRBD1. Germline CDR1 and CDR2: SGHAT and FQNNGV. V gave up 1 base and J gave up 7 bases; unmatched junction bases: 6. The CDR3 is 16 amino acids. The CDR3 nucleotides read TGTGCCAGCAGCTTAGGTCGACAGGGGGCTGTCGGGGAGCTGTTTTTT. Translating it yields CASSLGRQGAVGELFF.

A remark on this clone: One end of the junction is discordant with germline, which a read error may explain. The chain employs TRBV27 and TRBJ1-4; TRBD1 might be the D (6 bases). Germline loops: CDR1 MNHEY, CDR2 SMNVEV (reference sequence). CDR3 length: 16 amino acids. DNA for the CDR3: TGTGCCAGCAGTTTAAAGGGGGGGGCAACAAATGAAAAACTGTTTTTT. Its protein is CASSLKGGATNEKLFF.

The J gene is TRBJ2-2, the V gene TRBV6-6; 12 positions agree with TRBD2. The germline gives CDR1 MNHNY, CDR2 SVGAGI (reference sequence). Losses at the gene ends were 5 bases for V and 4 bases for J; bases not matched to a gene: 5. This CDR3 is 16 amino acids long. The CDR3 bases are TGTGCCAGCAGTACTTCTAGCGGGAGGGCCACCGGGGAGCTGTTTTTT. It is translated as CASSTSSGRATGELFF.

The chain links TRBV6-5 to TRBJ1-3, with a tentative D call TRBD1 (5 bases). The germline CDR1 and CDR2 sequences are MNHEY and SVGAGI. There are 16 residues in the CDR3. V lost 0 bases to trimming and J lost 2 bases, with 11 bases between them. As DNA, the CDR3 is TGTGCCAGCAGTTACTCGGCAGGGTCAGCTGGAAACACCATATATTTT. Its translation is CASSYSAGSAGNTIYF.

The J gene is TRBJ1-1, the V gene TRBV5-1; 7 nucleotides align to TRBD1. V shed 4 bases, J shed 7 bases, and the junction held 7 bases outside the gene matches. The CDR3 is made up of 13 amino acids. Germline lookup yields CDR1 SGHRS and CDR2 YFSETQ. The CDR3 DNA reads TGCGCCAGCAGCGAGGGGACAGCTAGTGAAGCTTTCTTT. The encoded protein is CASSEGTASEAFF.

The rearrangement joins TRBV11-2 to TRBJ2-2; 8 bases are shared with TRBD2. The CDR3 spans 15 residues. CDR1 and CDR2 (germline): SGHAT, FQNNGV. Losses at the gene ends were 3 bases for V and 6 bases for J; bases not matched to a gene: 6. The CDR3 DNA follows: TGTGCCAGCAGCTTCGGGGGGGGGTACGCCGGGGAGCTGTTTTTT. This encodes CASSFGGGYAGELFF.

The chain uses TRBV4-1 and TRBJ1-3, with D maybe TRBD1 (6 bases). The germline CDR1 and CDR2 sequences are MGHRA and YSYEKL. Trimming removed 4 bases from V and 0 bases from J, with 10 bases in between. This CDR3 has 15 residues. In nucleotides, the CDR3 is TGCGCCAGCAGCCGGGGGCTCCCCTCTGGAAACACCATATATTTT. Its translation: CASSRGLPSGNTIYF.

The V gene is TRBV5-1, the J gene TRBJ1-1; TRBD1 agrees at 7 bases. Germline CDR1 is SGHRS and CDR2 is YFSETQ. The V gene end was trimmed by 4 bases and the J gene end by 2 bases; junction bases not matched to a gene: 8. The CDR3 spans 15 residues. The CDR3 DNA is TGCGCCAGCAGCCAAAAGGGACAGATTAACACTGAAGCTTTCTTT. Protein product: CASSQKGQINTEAFF.

This CDR3 reads CASTPTRLGERGYTF. In DNA form, the CDR3 reads TGTGCCAGCACCCCAACTAGACTGGGTGAGCGCGGCTACACCTTC. This sequence joins TRBV6-1 and TRBJ1-2, with no clear D. The CDR3 is made up of 15 amino acids. Germline V gene data show CDR1 as MNHNS and CDR2 as SASEGT. Between the trimmed V and J ends, which lost 7 bases and 8 bases, there was a span of 23 bases.

CDR3 nucleotide sequence: TGTGCCAGCGGAGCGGTAGGCAATCAGCCCCAGCATTTT. Translation gives CASGAVGNQPQHF. The J gene is TRBJ1-5, the V gene TRBV7-2; D not certain. With 8 bases removed from V and 2 bases from J, the gap between germline ends came to 10 bases. The germline V gene encodes CDR1 SGHTA and CDR2 FQGNSA. The CDR3 totals 13 residues.

The CDR3 protein is CASSPGLAGGHSYYYEQYF. As DNA, the CDR3 is TGTGCCAGCAGCCCAGGACTAGCGGGGGGGCATTCCTACTACTACGAGCAGTACTTC. The rearrangement links TRBV5-5 to TRBJ2-7; 15 bases are a match to TRBD2. This CDR3 comprises 19 residues. Trimming at V came to 4 bases and at J to 3 bases, leaving 14 bases not matched to a gene. The V gene's germline CDR1 is SGHKS and CDR2 YYEKEE (reference sequence). Drawing the rest from reference TRBV5-5 and TRBJ2-7, the complete variable domain is DAGVTQSPTHLIKTRGQQVTLRCSPISGHKSVSWYQQVLGQGPQFIFQYYEKEERGRGNFPDRFSARQFPNYSSELNVNALLLGDSALYLCASSPGLAGGHSYYYEQYFGPGTRLTVT.